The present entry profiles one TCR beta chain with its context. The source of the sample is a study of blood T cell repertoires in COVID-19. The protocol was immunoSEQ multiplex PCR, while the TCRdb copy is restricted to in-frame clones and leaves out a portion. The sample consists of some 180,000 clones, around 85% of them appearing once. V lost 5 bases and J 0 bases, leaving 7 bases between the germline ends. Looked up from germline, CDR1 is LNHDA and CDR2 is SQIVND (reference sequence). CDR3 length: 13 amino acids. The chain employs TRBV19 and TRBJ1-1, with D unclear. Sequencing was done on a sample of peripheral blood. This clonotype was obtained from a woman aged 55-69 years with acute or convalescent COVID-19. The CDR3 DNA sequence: TGTGCCAGTAGTCGGAGTTTGAACACTGAAGCTTTCTTT. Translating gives CASSRSLNTEAFF.